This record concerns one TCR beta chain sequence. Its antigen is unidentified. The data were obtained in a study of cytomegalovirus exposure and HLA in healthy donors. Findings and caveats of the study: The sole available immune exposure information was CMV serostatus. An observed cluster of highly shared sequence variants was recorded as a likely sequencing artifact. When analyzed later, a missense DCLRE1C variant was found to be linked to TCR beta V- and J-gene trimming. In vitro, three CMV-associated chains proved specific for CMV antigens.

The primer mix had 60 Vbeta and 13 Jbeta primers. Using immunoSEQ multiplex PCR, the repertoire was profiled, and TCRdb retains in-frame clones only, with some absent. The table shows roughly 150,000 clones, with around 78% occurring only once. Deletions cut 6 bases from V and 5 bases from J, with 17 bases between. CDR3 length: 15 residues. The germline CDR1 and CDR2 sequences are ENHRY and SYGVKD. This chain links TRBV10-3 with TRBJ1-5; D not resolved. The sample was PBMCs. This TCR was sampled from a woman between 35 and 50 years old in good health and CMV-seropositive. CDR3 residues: CAISKKAGSDQPQHF. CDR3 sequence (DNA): TGTGCCATCAGCAAAAAGGCCGGGTCTGATCAGCCCCAGCATTTT.